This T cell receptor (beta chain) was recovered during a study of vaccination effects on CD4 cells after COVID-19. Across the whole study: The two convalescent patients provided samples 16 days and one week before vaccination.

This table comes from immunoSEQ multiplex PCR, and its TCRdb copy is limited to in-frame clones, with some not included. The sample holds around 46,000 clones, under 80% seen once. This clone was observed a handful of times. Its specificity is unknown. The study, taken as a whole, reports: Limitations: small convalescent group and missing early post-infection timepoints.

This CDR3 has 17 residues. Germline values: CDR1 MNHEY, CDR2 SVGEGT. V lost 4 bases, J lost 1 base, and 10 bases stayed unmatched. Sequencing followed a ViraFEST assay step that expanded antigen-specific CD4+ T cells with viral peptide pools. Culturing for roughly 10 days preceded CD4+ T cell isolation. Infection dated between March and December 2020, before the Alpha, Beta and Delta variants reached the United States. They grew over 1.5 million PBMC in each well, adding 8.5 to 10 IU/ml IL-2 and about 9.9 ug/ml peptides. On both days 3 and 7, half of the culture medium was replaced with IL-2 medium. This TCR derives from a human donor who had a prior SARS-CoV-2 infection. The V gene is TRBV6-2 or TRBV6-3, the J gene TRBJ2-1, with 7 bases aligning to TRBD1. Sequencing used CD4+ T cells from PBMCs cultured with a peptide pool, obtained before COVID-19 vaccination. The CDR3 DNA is TGTGCCAGCAGTTCTTATGGACAGGTTCTATCCTACAATGAGCAGTTCTTC. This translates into CASSSYGQVLSYNEQFF.